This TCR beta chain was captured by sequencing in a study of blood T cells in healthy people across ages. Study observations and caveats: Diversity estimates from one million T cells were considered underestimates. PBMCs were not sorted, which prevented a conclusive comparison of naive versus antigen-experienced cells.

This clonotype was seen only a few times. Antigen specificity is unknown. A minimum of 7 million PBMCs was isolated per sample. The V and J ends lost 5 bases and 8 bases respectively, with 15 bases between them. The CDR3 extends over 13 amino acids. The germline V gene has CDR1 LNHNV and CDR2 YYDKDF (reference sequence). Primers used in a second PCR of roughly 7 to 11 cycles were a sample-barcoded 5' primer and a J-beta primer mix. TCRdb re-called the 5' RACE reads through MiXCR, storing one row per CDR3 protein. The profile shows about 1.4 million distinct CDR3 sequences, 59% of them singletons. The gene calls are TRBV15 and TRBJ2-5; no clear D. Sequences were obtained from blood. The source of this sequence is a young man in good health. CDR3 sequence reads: CATSEGEVVTQYF. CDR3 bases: TGTGCCACCAGCGAAGGCGAGGTGGTAACCCAGTACTTC. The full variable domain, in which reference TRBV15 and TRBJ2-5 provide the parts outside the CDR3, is DAMVIQNPRYQVTQFGKPVTLSCSQTLNHNVMYWYQQKSSQAPKLLFHYYDKDFNNEADTPDNFQSRRPNTSFCFLDIRSPGLGDTAMYLCATSEGEVVTQYFGPGTRLLVL.